The 24 T cell receptor beta chains reported below all come from one sample, sequenced in a study of blood T cell repertoires in COVID-19. Sequencing used immunoSEQ multiplex PCR; TCRdb keeps in-frame clones, though not all of them. The data hold 150,000 to 200,000 clones, with about four fifths observed a single time. The sequencing sample was made of PBMCs or T cells enriched from blood (not recorded which). These receptors were collected from a woman younger than 45 who had been exposed to COVID-19.

This chain joins TRBV14 and TRBJ1-4; 7 bases align to TRBD1. The CDR3 runs to 17 residues. Unmatched junction bases numbered 6, after V lost 2 bases and J lost 0 bases. Per germline, CDR1 SGHDN and CDR2 FVKESK. The CDR3: CASSQPRDSPTNEKLFF. The CDR3 coding sequence is TGTGCCAGCAGCCAACCTCGGGACAGCCCAACTAATGAAAAACTGTTTTTT.

The chain recombines TRBV18 with TRBJ1-3; possibly TRBD1 for D (6 bases). Germline V CDR1 and CDR2: KGHSH, LQKENI. Trimming shortened V by 0 bases and J by 2 bases, and 8 bases separated the two germline ends. CDR3 size: 15 residues. The CDR3 is CASSPPNRAGNTIYF. In DNA form, the CDR3 reads TGTGCCAGCTCACCACCAAACAGGGCTGGAAACACCATATATTTT.

The chain couples TRBV11-2 to TRBJ1-1, with no clear D. The CDR3 contains 13 residues. Germline V gene lookup returns CDR1 SGHAT and CDR2 FQNNGV. Between the trimmed V and J ends, which lost 0 bases and 4 bases, there was a span of 6 bases. The CDR3 sequence is CASSLERSTEAFF. CDR3 in DNA: TGTGCCAGCAGCTTAGAGAGGAGCACTGAAGCTTTCTTT.

A single count supports this clone. The V call is TRBV13, the J call TRBJ2-6; D gene uncertain. V gave up 2 bases and J gave up 0 bases, with 5 bases separating them. Germline-derived CDR1 and CDR2 are PRHDT and FYEKMQ (reference sequence). The CDR3 extends over 15 amino acids. The DNA of the CDR3 is TGTGCCAGCAGCTTAAGAGTCTCTGGGGCCAACGTCCTGACTTTC. Protein: CASSLRVSGANVLTF. The whole variable domain, remainder taken from reference TRBV13 and TRBJ2-6, is AAGVIQSPRHLIKEKRETATLKCYPIPRHDTVYWYQQGPGQDPQFLISFYEKMQSDKGSIPDRFSAQQFSDYHSELNMSSLELGDSALYFCASSLRVSGANVLTFGAGSRLTVL.

The chain is built from TRBV4-1 and TRBJ1-5; TRBD1 might be the D (6 bases). The CDR3 extends over 16 amino acids. V was clipped by 3 bases and J by 2 bases, with 14 bases between them. Germline V gene sequence: CDR1 MGHRA, CDR2 YSYEKL. The chain's CDR3 is CASSQGGQAGNQPQHF. CDR3 bases: TGCGCCAGCAGCCAGGGGGGGCAGGCGGGCAATCAGCCCCAGCATTTT.

This clone showed up just once. V and J are TRBV25-1 and TRBJ1-6; no clear D. The CDR3 contains 11 residues. The V and J ends lost 8 bases and 11 bases respectively, with 10 bases between them. From germline, CDR1 is MGHDK and CDR2 SYGVNS. Here the CDR3 DNA reads TGTGCCAGCGGGCCCCTAACACCCCTCCACTTT. This gives the protein CASGPLTPLHF.

This clone was counted between two and nine times. The chain carries TRBV27 and TRBJ2-5, with 8 bases aligning to TRBD1. V was pared by 6 bases and J by 9 bases, with 15 bases of the junction left unmatched. The CDR3 sequence is 15 residues long. Per germline, CDR1 MNHEY and CDR2 SMNVEV (reference sequence). CDR3 protein: CASSTEQGGWVAQYF. Here the CDR3 DNA reads TGTGCCAGCAGCACAGAACAGGGGGGCTGGGTGGCCCAGTACTTC.

The chain joins TRBV9 to TRBJ2-7; weak D call: TRBD1 (6 bases). Trimming left V 4 bases short and J 3 bases short, with 14 bases between. This CDR3 is built from 14 residues. Germline-derived CDR1 and CDR2 are SGDLS and YYNGEE. The CDR3 region is CASSREDRIYEQYF. The CDR3 DNA follows: TGTGCCAGCAGCAGAGAGGACAGAATCTACGAGCAGTACTTC.

CDR3: CASSTHRANYGYTF. The CDR3 bases are TGTGCCAGCAGCACACACAGGGCTAACTATGGCTACACCTTC. This chain connects TRBV7-2 to TRBJ1-2; tentatively, D is TRBD1 (6 bases). Trimming pared 5 bases from V and 0 bases from J, leaving 10 bases between. The CDR3 has 14 residues. CDR1 SGHTA and CDR2 FQGNSA come from the germline V gene.

The V and J genes are TRBV2 and TRBJ1-2; 11 bases are shared with TRBD1. The CDR3 is made up of 13 amino acids. Germline lookup yields CDR1 SNHLY and CDR2 FYNNEI. V was pared by 3 bases and J by 8 bases, with 2 bases of the junction left unmatched. This CDR3 reads CASSEDRGQGYTF. CDR3 DNA: TGTGCCAGCAGTGAGGACAGGGGGCAGGGCTACACCTTC.

The V and J genes are TRBV12-3 or TRBV12-4 and TRBJ2-5, with D possibly matching TRBD2 (6 bases). The CDR3 spans 13 residues. Trimming shortened V by 6 bases and J by 0 bases, and 8 bases separated the two germline ends. The CDR3 sequence is CASRGGYQETQYF. CDR3 coding DNA: TGTGCCAGCAGGGGGGGATACCAAGAGACCCAGTACTTC.

This clone was picked up a small number of times. The V call is TRBV4-1, the J call TRBJ1-1; a possible D gene is TRBD1 (6 bases). Germline V gene sequence: CDR1 MGHRA, CDR2 YSYEKL. The CDR3 sequence is 15 residues long. Trimming cost V 1 base and J 3 bases, with 12 bases left between them. The CDR3 DNA follows: TGCGCCAGCAGCCAAGCGCAGGGGCTTGACACTGAAGCTTTCTTT. This sequence encodes CASSQAQGLDTEAFF.

The chain joins TRBV2 to TRBJ2-7, with 8 bases that match TRBD1. The CDR3 sequence is 15 residues long. The V and J ends lost 6 bases and 1 base, in that order; junction bases with no gene match: 8. Germline V gene sequence: CDR1 SNHLY, CDR2 FYNNEI. The CDR3 DNA follows: TGTGCCAGCAGGGTCGACAGGGGCAAGTCCTACGAGCAGTACTTC. Translated: CASRVDRGKSYEQYF.

The chain is built from TRBV29-1 and TRBJ1-2; D perhaps matches TRBD1 (5 bases). V lost 4 bases to trimming and J lost 7 bases, with 13 bases between them. The length of the CDR3 is 12 residues. Germline CDR1 is SQVTM and CDR2 is ANQGSEA. The CDR3 coding sequence is TGCAGCGTTGTCACAGGATCGGGTGGCTACACCTTC. Residues: CSVVTGSGGYTF.

V is TRBV5-6 and J is TRBJ2-7, with 10 bases lining up with TRBD1. Germline V CDR1 and CDR2: SGHDT, YYEEEE. Germline trimming cut 2 bases from V and 3 bases from J; bases unmatched to any gene: 5. The CDR3 length is 15 residues. CDR3 amino acids: CASSLPGQGFYEQYF. DNA of the CDR3: TGTGCCAGCAGCTTACCGGGACAGGGGTTCTACGAGCAGTACTTC. Using reference TRBV5-6 and TRBJ2-7 for the parts outside the CDR3, the full variable domain is DAGVTQSPTHLIKTRGQQVTLRCSPKSGHDTVSWYQQALGQGPQFIFQYYEEEERQRGNFPDRFSGHQFPNYSSELNVNALLLGDSALYLCASSLPGQGFYEQYFGPGTRLTVT.

V and J are TRBV6-5 and TRBJ2-7, with D hard to call. The CDR3 spans 15 residues. The germline CDR1 and CDR2 sequences are MNHEY and SVGAGI. Deletions cut 0 bases from V and 6 bases from J, with 15 bases between. CDR3 DNA: TGTGCCAGCAGTTACTCGATACTTGTAGGCGGCGAGCAGTACTTC. Amino acids: CASSYSILVGGEQYF.

The V gene is TRBV18, the J gene TRBJ2-7; D not resolved. The CDR3 is made up of 13 amino acids. Trimming stripped 2 bases from V and 5 bases from J, with 10 bases between. Germline CDR1 KGHSH, CDR2 LQKENI. The CDR3 here is CASSPGLRNEQYF. The CDR3 nucleotides read TGTGCCAGCTCACCAGGGCTCAGGAACGAGCAGTACTTC.

V is TRBV5-6 and J is TRBJ2-7; D is perhaps TRBD2 (6 bases). The CDR3 loop spans 14 amino acids. Looked up from germline, CDR1 is SGHDT and CDR2 is YYEEEE. Trimming took off 0 bases at V and 4 bases at J, with 11 bases between the two ends. CDR3 DNA sequence: TGTGCCAGCAGCTTGGTACAGCGGGCATACGAGCAGTACTTC. Protein sequence: CASSLVQRAYEQYF.

The V gene is TRBV27, the J gene TRBJ1-2, with a possible D match to TRBD1 (6 bases). Between the trimmed V and J ends, which lost 4 bases and 4 bases, there was a span of 10 bases. The CDR3 totals 13 residues. Germline lookup yields CDR1 MNHEY and CDR2 SMNVEV (reference sequence). The CDR3 region has the DNA TGTGCCAGCAGTTCGCAGGGGACCTATGGCTACACCTTC. Protein sequence: CASSSQGTYGYTF.

The V call is TRBV10-3, the J call TRBJ2-1; 8 bases fit TRBD2. Germline assignment: CDR1 ENHRY and CDR2 SYGVKD. The CDR3 is 15 amino acids. Losses at the gene ends were 2 bases for V and 2 bases for J; bases not matched to a gene: 2. The DNA of the CDR3 is TGTGCCATCAGTGAGGGGCGGGGGGCCTACAATGAGCAGTTCTTC. This sequence encodes CAISEGRGAYNEQFF.

This clone was seen a handful of times. V and J are TRBV11-1 and TRBJ2-1; 8 nucleotides align to TRBD2. Germline assignment: CDR1 SGHAT and CDR2 FQDESV (reference sequence). The trim removed 6 bases at V and 10 bases at J, leaving 14 bases unmatched. The CDR3 is 15 residues long. The CDR3 coding sequence is TGTGCCAGCAGACAACTGTCCGGGACTAGTCAAGAGCAGTTCTTC. Protein sequence: CASRQLSGTSQEQFF. The variable domain in full, completed from reference TRBV11-1 and TRBJ2-1, reads EAEVAQSPRYKITEKSQAVAFWCDPISGHATLYWYRQILGQGPELLVQFQDESVVDDSQLPKDRFSAERLKGVDSTLKIQPAELGDSAMYLCASRQLSGTSQEQFFGPGTRLTVL.

CDR3 in DNA: TGTGCCAGCTCCCCCGACAGGGGTGGGGCCGAGCAGTACTTC. Translating it yields CASSPDRGGAEQYF. V gene TRBV18 combines with J gene TRBJ2-7; 8 bases are shared with TRBD1. The CDR3 contains 14 residues. Trimming cost V 6 bases and J 6 bases; bases outside gene matches: 10. Looked up from germline, CDR1 is KGHSH and CDR2 is LQKENI.

The rearrangement joins TRBV27 to TRBJ1-4, with 7 bases lining up with TRBD1. Germline CDR1 reads MNHEY; CDR2 reads SMNVEV (reference sequence). The CDR3 spans 14 residues. With V trimmed by 6 bases and J by 2 bases, 3 bases remained unmatched. CDR3 sequence (DNA): TGTGCCAGCAGGACAGGGTTTACTAATGAAAAACTGTTTTTT. Protein sequence: CASRTGFTNEKLFF.

This rearrangement joins TRBV5-4 to TRBJ1-5; possibly TRBD1 for D (5 bases). This CDR3 comprises 14 residues. The germline gives CDR1 SGHNT, CDR2 YYREEE (reference sequence). Trimming cost V 3 bases and J 4 bases, with 11 bases left between them. CDR3 residues: CASSSDTLNQPQHF. CDR3 nucleotides: TGTGCCAGCAGCTCGGACACCCTTAATCAGCCCCAGCATTTT.